This entry describes one TCR beta chain. Its target is unknown. This entry comes from a study of T cells expressing NK-cell markers. As for the study in general: From sorted CD3+CD56+NKG2C+, CD3+CD56+NKG2C- and CD3+CD56-NKG2C+ T cells came the TCR beta repertoires.

TCRdb derives one entry per CDR3 protein from the 5' RACE reads, leaving out DNA. The listing contains 400,000 to 550,000 distinct CDR3 sequences. Study-wide results and caveats: Dominant NKG2C+ clonotype frequencies of roughly 1.0-8% of CD8+ T cells were measured in 5 or 6 donors. Among four donors, these clonotypes also ranked first in the CD3+CD56-NKG2C+ fraction.

The germline CDR1 and CDR2 sequences are SGHRS and YFSETQ. The length of the CDR3 is 16 residues. V and J are TRBV5-1 and TRBJ2-1; with no DNA, the TCRdb D assignment of TRBD2 cannot be verified. The receptor comes from a woman aged 18 to 69 in good health. The sample consisted of blood T cells: a sorted CD56 or NKG2C T cell subset, CD4+ or CD8+ T cells, or bulk PBMC T cells (not recorded which). The CDR3 is CASSLGGTSELSEQFF.